This T cell receptor beta chain was documented in a study of identical twins. The study's findings and limits: The study drew conclusions from cross-sectional statistical analysis, not from following the same donors. Sharing of beta out-of-frame sequences by twins showed a weaker excess.

Healthy Caucasian individuals made up all the donors. Template switching supplied a universal primer site; unique molecular identifiers were carried on the cDNA. TCRdb fed the 5' RACE reads into MiXCR, producing one record per CDR3 protein. Among about 700,000 distinct CDR3 sequences listed, less than 7% were seen once. This clonotype was detected a few times. Its matching antigen is unknown. V gave up 3 bases and J gave up 4 bases, with 13 bases separating them. CDR1 is SGHVS, CDR2 FNYEAQ, per germline. The CDR3 consists of 14 residues. The sequenced sample consisted of naive T cells sorted from blood. The chain couples TRBV7-6 to TRBJ2-7; D is perhaps TRBD2 (7 bases). This receptor was taken from a man between 18 and 35 years old in good health. The CDR3 coding sequence is TGTGCCAGCAGCTTTTCGGGGGGCGCGTACGAGCAGTACTTC. Amino acids: CASSFSGGAYEQYF.